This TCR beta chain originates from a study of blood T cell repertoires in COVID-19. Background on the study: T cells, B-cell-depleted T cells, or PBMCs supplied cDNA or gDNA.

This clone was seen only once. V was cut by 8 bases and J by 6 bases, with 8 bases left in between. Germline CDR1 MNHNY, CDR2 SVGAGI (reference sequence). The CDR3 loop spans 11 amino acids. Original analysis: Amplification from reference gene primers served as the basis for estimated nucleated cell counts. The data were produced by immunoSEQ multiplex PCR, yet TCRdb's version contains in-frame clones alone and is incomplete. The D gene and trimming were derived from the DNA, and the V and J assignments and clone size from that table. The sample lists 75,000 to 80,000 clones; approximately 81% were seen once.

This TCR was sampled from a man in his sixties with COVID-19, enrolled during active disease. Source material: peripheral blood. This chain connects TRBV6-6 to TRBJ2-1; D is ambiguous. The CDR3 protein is CASSRFNEQFF. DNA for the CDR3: TGTGCCAGCTCCAGGTTCAATGAGCAGTTCTTC.